Sequencing of this TCR beta chain was carried out in a study of blood T cells in healthy people across ages (dated by TCRdb to between 2014 and 2016). With regard to the full study: In model experiments, roughly one uniquely barcoded TCR beta cDNA molecule per two T cells was captured by template switching. Using deep sequencing normalized with unique cDNA molecular identifiers, the study measured how TCR beta repertoire diversity changes with age. The donors were divided into four age groups: young (average approximately 17 years), middle-aged (about 41), aged (approximately 62) and long-lived (about 79). To avoid experimental bias, donors of different ages were distributed randomly across sequencing lanes. The study analyzed two additional independent replicas of 1 million unique cDNA reads from the same blood draw for two donors, one aged 18 to 29 and one aged 80 or older. What the research found in general, with its limitations: Compared with the aged group, the long-lived group had more naive CD4+ T cells, fewer expanded clones and increased TCR diversity, suggesting age selection. As age increased, observed TCR beta diversity per million T cells dropped in a roughly linear way, and a significant reduction was already evident by age 40. Because donor CMV infection status was unknown, age-related changes in expanded clonotypes were potentially confounded. Estimates of total diversity based on one million sequenced T cells were regarded as lower bounds and as underestimates. The percentage of naive T cells measured by flow cytometry correlated strongly with observed TCR beta diversity. Because profiling used bulk unsorted PBMCs, naive and antigen-experienced compartments could not be compared conclusively.

Systemically healthy Caucasian individuals from Russia, 35 to 50 in total and aged about 6 to 100 years, were included as donors. Each donor gave 8 to 10 milliliters of peripheral blood, drawn into EDTA-treated Vacutainer tubes. Ficoll-Paque density-gradient centrifugation was used to isolate PBMCs, with at least 6 million obtained per sample. Total RNA, at least 6 micrograms per sample, was extracted from PBMCs with Trizol reagent. Naive CD45RAhigh/CD27high T cell percentages were measured by flow cytometry on a PBMC aliquot from every donor. This clonotype occurred a few times. The antigen it recognizes is unknown. Base qualities were left out, and no much larger clone turns up one base away. Receptors were amplified or captured by 5' RACE. A second PCR of roughly 7 to 12 cycles was performed with a sample-barcoded 5' primer and a J-beta primer mix. A unique molecular identifier was introduced onto each TCR beta cDNA molecule by a template-switch 5' adaptor carrying 12 random nucleotides. Each sample yielded at least 2.5 million CDR3-containing paired-end reads. The Mint cDNA synthesis kit, primed by a TRBC-specific oligonucleotide, was used to synthesize first-strand cDNA from all RNA. All cDNA was treated with uracil-DNA glycosylase and then went through a first 18-cycle PCR with the universal primers M1SS and BC2_uni_R. For the original study's pipeline: Each sample was normalized by randomly selecting 1 million high-quality reads, each carrying a distinct molecular identifier. Instead of being binned into consensus sequences, reads that shared molecular identifiers were thrown out. MiTCR, with a Q25 quality threshold and the strictest error-elimination algorithm, was used for CDR3 identification, clonotype clustering and error correction. Lower-bound total TCR beta diversity was estimated with a nonparametric unseen species model using Euler transformation. The raw public data were reprocessed by TCRdb itself: fastp quality trimming at Q25, MiXCR clonotype calling, in-frame beta chains only. Rows with one shared CDR3 protein collapse into an entry with the most common genes and DNA. TCRdb's processing, not the authors' own work, is the source of the V and J calls. The sample table lists approximately 2,000,000 distinct CDR3 sequences, about two fifths of them with a count of one. Jointly, the top ten make up roughly 23% of the sample.

Reading from cysteine to phenylalanine, the CDR3 counts 16 amino acids. Solely the CDR3 DNA is kept, with 48 bases framed from the first base. From V the trimming removes 6 bases and from J it removes 6 bases, while the gene matches leave 11 bases of the junction unaccounted for. The germline V gene gives CDR1 as MNHNS and CDR2 as SASEGT. The sequencing sample was made of blood. The V and J genes are TRBV6-1 and TRBJ2-1, with 10 bases matching TRBD2. The sequence was collected from a human donor in good health. The bases read TGTGCCAGCAGCGGAGAGCGGGGGGGATTTTCCAATGAGCAGTTCTTC. Its protein is CASSGERGGFSNEQFF.